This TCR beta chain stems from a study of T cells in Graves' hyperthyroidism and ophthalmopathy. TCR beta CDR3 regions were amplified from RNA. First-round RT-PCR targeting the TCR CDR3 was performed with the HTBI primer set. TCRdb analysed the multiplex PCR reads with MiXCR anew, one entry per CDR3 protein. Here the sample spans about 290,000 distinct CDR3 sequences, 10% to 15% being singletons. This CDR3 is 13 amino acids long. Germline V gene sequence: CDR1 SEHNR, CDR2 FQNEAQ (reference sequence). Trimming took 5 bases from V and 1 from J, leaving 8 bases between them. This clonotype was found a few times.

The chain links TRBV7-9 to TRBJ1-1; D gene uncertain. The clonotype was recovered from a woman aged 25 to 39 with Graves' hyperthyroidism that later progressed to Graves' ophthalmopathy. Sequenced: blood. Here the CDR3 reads CASSLVGNTEAFF. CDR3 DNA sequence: TGTGCCAGCAGCCTAGTGGGGAACACTGAAGCTTTCTTT.